Presented here are 16 T cell receptor beta chains from one specimen sequenced in a study of T-cell reconstitution after alpha-beta-depleted transplantation in children. This sample's TCRbeta library carried unique molecular identifier barcodes. TCRdb redid the calling of the PCR reads with MiXCR, one entry per CDR3 protein. The sample contains 100,000 or so distinct CDR3 sequences, roughly a sixth of which appear only once. This specimen consisted of PBMCs, mostly from graft donor cells, obtained 180 days after TCRalphabeta/CD19-depleted stem cell transplant. These receptors all come from a male patient aged 2-9 years who had a stem cell transplant for acute lymphoblastic leukemia, so the T cells may come from the graft donor.

The V gene is TRBV5-1, the J gene TRBJ1-1; 8 nucleotides align to TRBD1. J was trimmed by 0 bases and V by 3 bases; bases with no gene match: 7. There are 16 residues in the CDR3. From germline, CDR1 is SGHRS and CDR2 YFSETQ. The CDR3 spells CASSSGQGEMNTEAFF. The CDR3 DNA reads as TGCGCCAGCAGCTCCGGACAGGGTGAGATGAACACTGAAGCTTTCTTT.

On this clonotype: At one end, the junction sequence differs from germline, possibly due to a read error. V gene TRBV12-3 or TRBV12-4 combines with J gene TRBJ2-7; the match to TRBD2 covers 9 bases. The CDR3 contains 17 residues. The CDR3 spells CCASPQRAGGRLYEQYF. The CDR3 nucleotides read TGCTGCGCTAGCCCGCAGCGAGCGGGGGGCCGCCTCTACGAGCAGTACTTC.

This clonotype was observed at least ten times. The chain links TRBV6-5 to TRBJ2-7; D is tentatively TRBD1 or TRBD2 (6 bases each). Germline loops: CDR1 MNHEY, CDR2 SVGAGI. V was pared by 0 bases and J by 2 bases, with 14 bases between. This CDR3 comprises 16 residues. The CDR3 loop is CASSYSKERGAYEQYF. The CDR3 region has the DNA TGTGCCAGCAGTTACTCGAAGGAGAGGGGGGCCTACGAGCAGTACTTC.

The chain joins TRBV20-1 to TRBJ2-3, with 8 bases matching TRBD2. The CDR3 runs to 12 residues. Germline-derived CDR1 and CDR2 are DFQATT and SNEGSKA (reference sequence). CDR3 sequence (DNA): TGCTCCCCCGGGGGGGGTACAGATACGCAGTATTTT. Its translation: CSPGGGTDTQYF.

This clonotype showed up many times. The V call is TRBV20-1, the J call TRBJ2-3; perhaps TRBD2 as D (6 bases). The CDR3 has 15 amino acids. Germline CDR1 and CDR2: DFQATT and SNEGSKA (reference sequence). V was shortened by 1 base and J by 6 bases, with 17 bases between the two germline ends. CDR3 nucleotide sequence: TGCAGTGCTAGAGGTTCACGGCGGGATCTGGATACGCAGTATTTT. It specifies CSARGSRRDLDTQYF.

This clonotype was seen more than once but under ten times. The CDR3 loop reads CASSLSGQNLQETQYF. CDR3 bases: TGCGCCAGCAGCTTGAGCGGACAGAACCTCCAAGAGACCCAGTACTTC. This chain uses TRBV5-1 with TRBJ2-5; D perhaps matches TRBD1 (6 bases). The V end lost 1 base, the J end lost 1 base, and 14 bases lay between the germline ends. There are 16 residues in the CDR3. Germline CDR1 reads SGHRS; CDR2 reads YFSETQ.

This clonotype was seen a few times. CDR3 in amino acids: CASSMKPRMTNEKLFF. CDR3 DNA: TGTGCCAGCAGTATGAAGCCCCGGATGACTAATGAAAAACTGTTTTTT. The chain has TRBV6-1 and TRBJ1-4; D uncertain. Germline V CDR1 and CDR2: MNHNS, SASEGT. There are 16 residues in the CDR3. The ends were cut back, 5 bases at V and 2 bases at J, with 15 bases in the middle.

CDR3 loop: CASSQDWGGGEQFF. The CDR3 nucleotides read TGCGCCAGCAGCCAAGATTGGGGCGGGGGTGAGCAGTTCTTC. The chain links TRBV4-3 to TRBJ2-1; TRBD2 aligns across 7 bases. Looked up from germline, CDR1 is LGHNA and CDR2 is YSLEER. The CDR3 is made up of 14 amino acids. V trimming: 0 bases; J trimming: 9 bases; junction bases outside the gene matches: 5.

This clonotype has ten or more counts. This chain connects TRBV7-2 to TRBJ2-6; 9 bases are a match to TRBD1. The V gene end was trimmed by 3 bases and the J gene end by 2 bases; junction bases not matched to a gene: 5. Germline CDR1 and CDR2: SGHTA and FQGNSA. The CDR3 runs 17 residues. The CDR3, as DNA: TGTGCCAGCAGCTTCCACGGACAGGGGACTGGGGCCAACGTCCTGACTTTC. It encodes CASSFHGQGTGANVLTF.

This clonotype was counted only a few times. The chain joins TRBV7-8 to TRBJ2-1; D gene uncertain. Germline CDR1 is SGHVS and CDR2 is FQNEAQ. V lost 5 bases and J 5 bases, leaving 16 bases between the germline ends. The CDR3 runs to 15 residues. Here the CDR3 reads CASSRDMPSHNEQFF. The CDR3 nucleotides are TGTGCCAGCAGCCGCGACATGCCCAGCCACAATGAGCAGTTCTTC.

The J gene is TRBJ2-1, the V gene TRBV24-1, with 11 bases lining up with TRBD2. The germline CDR1 and CDR2 sequences are KGHDR and SFDVKD. V lost 3 bases, J lost 4 bases, and 7 bases stayed unmatched. The CDR3 totals 17 residues. The CDR3 here is CATSDIPTSGAYNEQFF. The CDR3, as DNA: TGTGCCACCAGTGATATACCGACTAGCGGGGCGTACAATGAGCAGTTCTTC.

V usage is TRBV14 and J usage is TRBJ2-1; 8 nucleotides match TRBD2. CDR3 length: 15 residues. V lost 0 bases and J lost 4; bases outside the gene matches: 2. Germline-derived CDR1 and CDR2 are SGHDN and FVKESK. CDR3 nucleotide sequence: TGTGCCAGCAGCCAAGACGGGGGGGGATACAATGAGCAGTTCTTC. Amino acid sequence: CASSQDGGGYNEQFF.

This clonotype showed up just a few times. The chain uses TRBV10-3 and TRBJ1-4, with D perhaps TRBD1 (5 bases). CDR3 length: 13 amino acids. Trimming shortened V by 3 bases and J by 8 bases, and 10 bases separated the two germline ends. Germline CDR1 is ENHRY and CDR2 is SYGVKD. In DNA, the CDR3 is TGTGCCATCAGTGACAGGGAAAACGAAAAACTGTTTTTT. Translation: CAISDRENEKLFF.

This clonotype turned up a few times. A much larger clone sits a single nucleotide away, making a read error possible. This chain links TRBV20-1 with TRBJ2-2, with D tentatively TRBD2 (6 bases). Germline assignment: CDR1 DFQATT and CDR2 SNEGSKA (reference sequence). The CDR3 has 16 amino acids. CDR3 region: CCASLRRGSNTGELFF. Here the CDR3 DNA reads TGCTGTGCTAGTCTGCGCCGGGGGTCGAACACCGGGGAGCTGTTTTTT.

This clonotype has just a few counts. The CDR3: CASSYFGTSGFYEQYF. CDR3 bases: TGTGCCAGCAGCTATTTCGGGACTAGCGGGTTCTACGAGCAGTACTTC. This chain links TRBV5-6 with TRBJ2-7; TRBD2 agrees at 12 bases. In germline, CDR1 is SGHDT, CDR2 YYEEEE. Trimming took 3 bases from V and 3 from J; bases not matched to a gene: 7. The CDR3 has 16 amino acids.

There are a few counts of this clonotype. The chain combines TRBV27 with TRBJ1-2; TRBD1 might be the D (5 bases). The germline V gene encodes CDR1 MNHEY and CDR2 SMNVEV (reference sequence). V lost 2 bases and J lost 3, with 16 bases in between. CDR3 length: 16 residues. The CDR3 DNA reads TGTGCCAGCAGTTTAAAGGGGCCGATGGCCTACTATGGCTACACCTTC. Translated: CASSLKGPMAYYGYTF.